This TCR beta chain originates from a study of T cell changes during pregnancy in multiple sclerosis. Trimming took 3 bases from V and 7 from J; bases not matched to a gene: 13. CDR1 SGHNT and CDR2 YYREEE come from the germline V gene (reference sequence). CDR3 length: 17 residues. Data came from immunoSEQ multiplex PCR; TCRdb stores just in-frame clones and leaves some out. The sample holds some 80,000 clones; roughly 90% are singletons and the top ten take roughly 0.9%. The chain combines TRBV5-4 with TRBJ2-7; 13 nucleotides line up with TRBD2. The sequences come from peripheral blood, collected in the first trimester of pregnancy. The sequence derives from a female donor in good health, enrolled as a control in a pregnancy study. The chain's CDR3 is CASSSLTSGRRGGEQYF. The CDR3 region has the DNA TGTGCCAGCAGCTCGTTGACTAGCGGGAGGAGAGGAGGAGAGCAGTACTTC.